These 23 T cell receptor beta chains share one sample of origin, sequenced in a study of molecular identifiers for immune sequencing clone quantification. TCRdb re-called the PCR reads through MiXCR, storing one row per CDR3 protein. The profile covers about 640,000 distinct CDR3 sequences, with 20% appearing a single time and roughly 0.9% taken by the ten largest. Specimen: naive CD8+ T cells from blood, with Jurkat cell RNA spiked in. Subset specified: FACS-sorted CD8+CD4-CCR7+CD45RA+ naive T cells. These receptors were collected from a human donor in good health. Some libraries in this study had Jurkat cell RNA spiked in.

This clonotype came up many times. This sequence joins TRBV7-9 and TRBJ2-3, with D possibly matching TRBD2 (6 bases). In germline, CDR1 is SEHNR, CDR2 FQNEAQ (reference sequence). V was cut by 5 bases and J by 0 bases, with 9 bases left in between. This CDR3 contains 14 residues. The CDR3 nucleotides read TGTGCCAGCAGCGGGGGGTACAGCACAGATACGCAGTATTTT. It yields the protein CASSGGYSTDTQYF.

As for this clonotype: A much larger clone lies one base from this, so it may be a read error. The chain joins TRBV18 to TRBJ2-7; 8 positions match TRBD1. This CDR3 is 10 amino acids long. Germline V CDR1 and CDR2: KGHSH, LQKENI. J lost 12 bases, V lost 10 bases, and 8 bases had no gene match. In DNA form, the CDR3 reads TGTGCCAAAGCAGGGGGCCCCCCGTACTTC. Its protein is CAKAGGPPYF.

This clonotype was observed at least ten times. The chain joins TRBV7-2 to TRBJ2-7; 9 bases agree with TRBD2. The CDR3 has 16 residues. Germline CDR1 is SGHTA and CDR2 is FQGNSA. Losses at the gene ends were 4 bases for V and 5 bases for J; bases not matched to a gene: 12. CDR3: CASSSAPAASGDEQYF. The CDR3 nucleotides are TGTGCCAGCAGCTCAGCCCCGGCCGCTAGCGGGGACGAGCAGTACTTC. Complete variable domain (other parts from reference TRBV7-2 and TRBJ2-7): GAGVSQSPSNKVTEKGKDVELRCDPISGHTALYWYRQSLGQGLEFLIYFQGNSAPDKSGLPSDRFSAERTGGSVSTLTIQRTQQEDSAVYLCASSSAPAASGDEQYFGPGTRLTVT.

This clonotype was detected ten times or more. The V gene is TRBV5-4, the J gene TRBJ2-4; D might be TRBD1 (6 bases). V was cut by 4 bases and J by 11 bases, with 19 bases left in between. Germline V CDR1 and CDR2: SGHNT, YYREEE (reference sequence). The length of the CDR3 is 14 residues. DNA for the CDR3: TGTGCCAGCAGCGTACAGGGTTCGCCCATGCTTCAGTACTTC. It translates to CASSVQGSPMLQYF.

Notes on this clonotype: A much larger clone lies one base from this, so it may be a read error. The rearrangement joins TRBV16 to TRBJ1-1; 7 bases are a match to TRBD1. Germline V gene lookup returns CDR1 KGHSY and CDR2 FQNENV. V lost 8 bases to trimming and J lost 4 bases; unmatched junction nucleotides: 7. CDR3 length: 13 amino acids. The CDR3 sequence is CASGPNRGTEAFF. The CDR3 region has the DNA TGTGCCAGCGGCCCCAACAGGGGCACTGAAGCTTTCTTT.

This clonotype has a handful of counts. The rearrangement uses TRBV19 and TRBJ2-1, with no clear D. Germline loops: CDR1 LNHDA, CDR2 SQIVND (reference sequence). With 1 base removed from V and 3 bases from J, the gap between germline ends came to 19 bases. The CDR3 length is 18 residues. The CDR3 spells CASSIGRLDRLIYNEQFF. Here the CDR3 DNA reads TGTGCCAGTAGTATAGGGAGATTGGACCGGCTGATCTACAATGAGCAGTTCTTC.

This clonotype was seen a handful of times. The rearrangement links TRBV20-1 to TRBJ2-7, with D hard to call. V lost 6 bases, J lost 1 base, and 16 bases lay in between. Per the germline V gene, CDR1 is DFQATT and CDR2 is SNEGSKA (reference sequence). CDR3 length: 14 amino acids. CDR3 residues: CSAQSKTESYEQYF. The CDR3 DNA sequence: TGCAGTGCCCAGTCGAAGACTGAATCCTACGAGCAGTACTTC.

Only a few counts were recorded for this clonotype. The rearrangement uses TRBV28 and TRBJ1-6; the D gene is possibly TRBD1 (6 bases). The CDR3 length is 14 residues. The V end was cut by 8 bases, the J end by 9 bases, with 17 bases between. Germline CDR1 and CDR2: MDHEN and SYDVKM. The DNA of the CDR3 is TGTGCCAGCTGCTCCAGGGGAGGTAGTTCACCCCTCCACTTT. Its protein product is CASCSRGGSSPLHF.

To note about this clonotype: This sequence may be a read error, since a much larger clone differs from it by one base. The V and J genes are TRBV28 and TRBJ2-1, with 7 nucleotides matching TRBD2. Germline V gene sequence: CDR1 MDHEN, CDR2 SYDVKM. The CDR3 is 17 amino acids. CDR3 nucleotides: TGTGCCAGCAGTTTTCGGTCGAGCGGGATCCCATACAATGGGCAGTTCTTC. Translation: CASSFRSSGIPYNGQFF.

This clonotype was observed once. A much larger clone lies a single base off, so this may be a read error. The V gene is TRBV4-1, the J gene TRBJ1-6, with D unclear. The germline V gene has CDR1 MGHRA and CDR2 YSYEKL. The CDR3 totals 18 residues. The CDR3 region has the DNA TGCGCCAGCAGTCAATTGGGAGGGAAGGGCTCCCATAATTCACCCCTCCACTTT. Translated: CASSQLGGKGSHNSPLHF.

This clonotype was counted between two and nine times. The V call is TRBV4-1, the J call TRBJ1-2, with 9 nucleotides matching TRBD1. CDR3 length: 15 amino acids. The ends lost 1 base at V and 8 bases at J; junction bases unmatched: 8. Germline CDR1 is MGHRA and CDR2 is YSYEKL. DNA of the CDR3: TGCGCCAGCAGCCAAGGGACAGGGGATTTGCGGGGCTACACCTTC. It yields the protein CASSQGTGDLRGYTF.

This clonotype occurred a few times. V gene TRBV5-1 combines with J gene TRBJ1-1, with no clear D. CDR1 is SGHRS, CDR2 YFSETQ, per germline. The CDR3 spans 15 residues. V was pared by 1 base and J by 1 base, with 11 bases between. CDR3 sequence (DNA): TGCGCCAGCAGCTTGTACGGAGTAGGGAACACTGAAGCTTTCTTT. Translating it yields CASSLYGVGNTEAFF.

The sample holds a few counts of this clonotype. The chain uses TRBV5-5 and TRBJ1-2, with D possibly TRBD1 on 5 matching bases. Germline lookup yields CDR1 SGHKS and CDR2 YYEKEE (reference sequence). The V end lost 0 bases, the J end lost 3 bases, and 15 bases lay between the germline ends. This CDR3 region has 16 residues. Here the CDR3 DNA reads TGTGCCAGCAGCTTGGGGCGGGGGGTAAACGACTATGGCTACACCTTC. Its translation is CASSLGRGVNDYGYTF.

This clonotype was recorded many times. The V call is TRBV20-1, the J call TRBJ2-3, with 8 nucleotides matching TRBD2. CDR1 and CDR2 (germline): DFQATT, SNEGSKA (reference sequence). This CDR3 is built from 17 residues. With V trimmed by 3 bases and J by 1 base, 12 bases remained unmatched. CDR3 nucleotides: TGCAGTGCTAGTTATATCGGGGGGGCCCTCGGCACAGATACGCAGTATTTT. As protein: CSASYIGGALGTDTQYF.

The chain links TRBV12-5 to TRBJ1-2; a weak D match, TRBD1 (5 bases). This CDR3 spans 15 amino acids. The V and J ends lost 7 bases and 4 bases respectively, with 19 bases between them. Germline V gene sequence: CDR1 LGHNT, CDR2 FRNRAP. DNA for the CDR3: TGTGCTAGTGCTGGGGCTCTGACAGTAGCCTATGGCTACACCTTC. Translating it yields CASAGALTVAYGYTF.

This clonotype showed up many times. This chain connects TRBV7-9 to TRBJ2-3; 8 nucleotides agree with TRBD1. Per germline, CDR1 SEHNR and CDR2 FQNEAQ (reference sequence). The CDR3 contains 16 residues. V was clipped by 1 base and J by 2 bases; unmatched bases: 5. CDR3 DNA sequence: TGTGCCAGCAGCTTAGTAAGGGACAGGCTCACAGATACGCAGTATTTT. This gives the protein CASSLVRDRLTDTQYF. Together with reference TRBV7-9 and TRBJ2-3, the CDR3 gives the full variable domain: DTGVSQNPRHKITKRGQNVTFRCDPISEHNRLYWYRQTLGQGPEFLTYFQNEAQLEKSRLLSDRFSAERPKGSFSTLEIQRTEQGDSAMYLCASSLVRDRLTDTQYFGPGTRLTVL.

The table lists this clonotype with many counts. V gene TRBV28 combines with J gene TRBJ2-7; TRBD1 or TRBD2 may be the D gene (5 bases each). V gave up 6 bases and J gave up 2 bases, with 14 bases separating them. The CDR3 has 14 amino acids. Germline V lookup: CDR1 MDHEN, CDR2 SYDVKM. This chain's CDR3 is CASRHGRGPYEQYF. The CDR3 nucleotides read TGTGCCAGCAGACATGGACGGGGCCCCTACGAGCAGTACTTC.

This clonotype has a count of ten or more. The chain links TRBV20-1 to TRBJ2-5; a possible D gene is TRBD1 (5 bases). Germline assignment: CDR1 DFQATT and CDR2 SNEGSKA (reference sequence). The CDR3 has 14 residues. Trimming cost V 3 bases and J 5 bases, with 16 bases left between them. The CDR3 nucleotides read TGCAGTGCTAGTTCGTCTTACCCAGGGGAGACCCAGTACTTC. Translated, it gives CSASSSYPGETQYF.

This clonotype occurred many times. The J gene is TRBJ1-1, the V gene TRBV7-9; no reliable D call. CDR1 and CDR2 (germline): SEHNR, FQNEAQ (reference sequence). The CDR3 length is 14 residues. V shed 4 bases and J shed 1 base, with 10 bases lying between them. For the CDR3, the DNA is TGTGCCAGCAGCTACGTGAGACCGAACACTGAAGCTTTCTTT. Translation: CASSYVRPNTEAFF.

This clonotype was recorded at least ten times. The V call is TRBV3-1, the J call TRBJ2-6; TRBD1 matches 8 bases. Per germline, CDR1 LGHDT and CDR2 YNNKEL (reference sequence). V was clipped by 1 base and J by 0 bases; unmatched bases: 5. CDR3 size: 18 residues. The chain's CDR3 is CASSQGTGITSGANVLTF. As DNA, the CDR3 is TGTGCCAGCAGCCAAGGGACAGGGATAACCTCTGGGGCCAACGTCCTGACTTTC.

In the case of this clonotype: Since a much larger clone is just one base distant, this may be a read error. V and J are TRBV28 and TRBJ2-2; the match to TRBD1 covers 8 bases. The CDR3 consists of 14 residues. Germline V gene lookup returns CDR1 MDHEN and CDR2 SYDVKM. CDR3 bases: TGTGCCAGCTCGGACAGGGTGAACACCGGGGGGCTGTTTTTT. Translating it yields CASSDRVNTGGLFF. Full variable domain (outside the CDR3, taken from reference TRBV28 and TRBJ2-2): DVKVTQSSRYLVKRTGEKVFLECVQDMDHENMFWYRQDPGLGLRLIYFSYDVKMKEKGDIPEGYSVSREKKERFSLILESASTNQTSMYLCASSDRVNTGGLFFGEGSRLTVL.

Worth noting for this clonotype: This clone may be a read error of a much larger clone one base away. This is likely a read error, given that the CDR3 carries no conserved phenylalanine or tryptophan at its end. The chain recombines TRBV7-3 with TRBJ1-1; TRBD1 might be the D (5 bases). The CDR3 sequence is 18 residues long. CDR1 and CDR2 (germline): SGHTA, FQGTGA. Trimming took 2 bases from V and 5 from J, leaving 24 bases between them. The CDR3 protein is CASSLGPGGGDEYTEAFS. The CDR3 DNA is TGTGCCAGCAGCTTAGGTCCGGGGGGGGGGGACGAGTATACTGAAGCTTTCTCT.

This clonotype was seen ten or more times. This sequence joins TRBV11-2 and TRBJ2-1; 8 bases match TRBD2. In germline, CDR1 is SGHAT, CDR2 FQNNGV. The CDR3 covers 14 residues. Germline trimming cut 5 bases from V and 6 bases from J; bases unmatched to any gene: 6. The CDR3 region is CASSPTSGGNEQFF. Written as DNA, the CDR3 is TGTGCCAGCAGCCCCACTAGCGGTGGCAATGAGCAGTTCTTC.